The rows below give T cell receptor beta chains drawn from one sample of a study of identifying expanded T cells in peripheral blood. Sequencing used immunoSEQ multiplex PCR; TCRdb keeps in-frame clones, though not all of them. The table shows around 120,000 clones, with 70% to 90% occurring only once. What was sequenced was blood. These receptors were obtained from a person between 18 and 75 years old in good health. The CDR3 runs from the conserved cysteine through the conserved F or W. A D gene is named only where the DNA matches it firmly. Not every row has a clone size; where given, it reads once, few, many or a size class.

clone size: NA; D gene: TRBD2; V gene: TRBV7-9; J gene: TRBJ2-7; CDR3 DNA: TGTGCCAGCAGGGGGCCGGGACTCATAGCGGGCCACGAGCAGTACTTC; CDR3 protein: CASRGPGLIAGHEQYF
clone size: NA; D gene: NA; V gene: TRBV5-6; J gene: TRBJ2-7; CDR3 DNA: TGTGCCAGCAGCTTGGGTTGGGCATACGAGCAGTACTTC; CDR3 protein: CASSLGWAYEQYF
clone size: NA; D gene: TRBD1; V gene: TRBV4-1; J gene: TRBJ1-2; CDR3 DNA: TGCGCCAGCAGCCAACAACAGGGGTTCGCCTATGGCTACACCTTC; CDR3 protein: CASSQQQGFAYGYTF
clone size: NA; D gene: TRBD2; V gene: TRBV7-9; J gene: TRBJ2-6; CDR3 DNA: TGTGCCAGCAGCGGACTAGCGGGGGGGCCTGCTGGGGCCAACGTCCTGACTTTC; CDR3 protein: CASSGLAGGPAGANVLTF
clone size: NA; D gene: TRBD1; V gene: TRBV7-6; J gene: TRBJ2-1; CDR3 DNA: TGTGCCAGCAGCCCGGGACAGGGCAATGAGCAGTTCTTC; CDR3 protein: CASSPGQGNEQFF
clone size: NA; D gene: TRBD2; V gene: TRBV28; J gene: TRBJ2-3; CDR3 DNA: TGTGCCAGCACTCTTACTAGCGATGATACGCAGTATTTT; CDR3 protein: CASTLTSDDTQYF
clone size: NA; D gene: TRBD2; V gene: TRBV5-5; J gene: TRBJ2-7; CDR3 DNA: TGTGCCAGCAGCTTAACCCTTTGGACTAGCGGGAGGGACGAGCAGTACTTC; CDR3 protein: CASSLTLWTSGRDEQYF
clone size: NA; D gene: NA; V gene: TRBV5-5; J gene: TRBJ2-7; CDR3 DNA: TGTGCCAGCAGCCAGGTGCCAGGGTATACCTACGAGCAGTACTTC; CDR3 protein: CASSQVPGYTYEQYF
clone size: NA; D gene: NA; V gene: TRBV19; J gene: TRBJ1-5; CDR3 DNA: TGTGCCAGTTTGAGTGGGGTACGCAATCAGCCCCAGCATTTT; CDR3 protein: CASLSGVRNQPQHF
clone size: NA; D gene: TRBD1; V gene: TRBV10-2; J gene: TRBJ2-7; CDR3 DNA: TGCGCCAGCAGCAGACAGGACAGGGGGCTGTCCGAGCAGTACTTC; CDR3 protein: CASSRQDRGLSEQYF
clone size: NA; D gene: NA; V gene: TRBV2; J gene: TRBJ1-5; CDR3 DNA: TGTGCCAGCAGTGGGGACCCAAGGACGGGCAATCAGCCCCAGCATTTT; CDR3 protein: CASSGDPRTGNQPQHF
clone size: few; D gene: TRBD1; V gene: TRBV4-3; J gene: TRBJ2-2; CDR3 DNA: TGCGCCAGCAGCCAGCCACCGGGACAGGGGGCCGGGGAGCTGTTTTTT; CDR3 protein: CASSQPPGQGAGELFF
clone size: NA; D gene: NA; V gene: TRBV28; J gene: TRBJ1-3; CDR3 DNA: TGTGCCAGCAGTTTAGGAGCACCGGGGTCTGGAAACACCATATATTTT; CDR3 protein: CASSLGAPGSGNTIYF
clone size: NA; D gene: NA; V gene: TRBV6-1; J gene: TRBJ2-7; CDR3 DNA: TGTGCCAGCAGCAGGACCCCTAGAGAGGCCCACGAGCAGTACTTC; CDR3 protein: CASSRTPREAHEQYF
clone size: NA; D gene: NA; V gene: TRBV7-2; J gene: TRBJ1-1; CDR3 DNA: TGTGCCAGCAGCAATACACGGGACACTGAAGCTTTCTTT; CDR3 protein: CASSNTRDTEAFF
clone size: NA; D gene: TRBD1; V gene: TRBV7-6; J gene: TRBJ2-2; CDR3 DNA: TGTGCCAGCAGCTTGGGACAGGGAAATACCGGGGAGCTGTTTTTT; CDR3 protein: CASSLGQGNTGELFF
clone size: NA; D gene: NA; V gene: TRBV4-2; J gene: TRBJ2-7; CDR3 DNA: TGTGCCAGCAGCCAAGGCCTGGAAATAGCCATCTCCTACGAGCAGTACTTC; CDR3 protein: CASSQGLEIAISYEQYF
clone size: NA; D gene: TRBD1; V gene: TRBV7-2; J gene: TRBJ2-5; CDR3 DNA: TGTGCCAGCAGCCGACAGGGGGCGCAGATGGAGACCCAGTACTTC; CDR3 protein: CASSRQGAQMETQYF
clone size: NA; D gene: TRBD2; V gene: TRBV30; J gene: TRBJ2-3; CDR3 DNA: TGTGCCTGGAGGCCTGTCCAGCGGGGGCGCACAGATACGCAGTATTTT; CDR3 protein: CAWRPVQRGRTDTQYF
clone size: many; D gene: NA; V gene: TRBV10-3; J gene: TRBJ1-1; CDR3 DNA: TGTGCCATCAGTGACGGTACTGAAGCTTTCTTT; CDR3 protein: CAISDGTEAFF
clone size: NA; D gene: NA; V gene: TRBV5-3; J gene: TRBJ2-5; CDR3 DNA: TGTGCCAGAAGCGGCCGGGACCTTGAAGAGACCCAGTACTTC; CDR3 protein: CARSGRDLEETQYF
clone size: once; D gene: TRBD1; V gene: TRBV9; J gene: TRBJ2-5; CDR3 DNA: TGTGCCAGCAGCGTAGGACAGGGGATCGGGACCCAGTACTTC; CDR3 protein: CASSVGQGIGTQYF
clone size: NA; D gene: NA; V gene: TRBV4-2; J gene: TRBJ1-3; CDR3 DNA: TGTGCCAGCAGCCAAGATAGGGCAGCCTCTGGAAACACCATATATTTT; CDR3 protein: CASSQDRAASGNTIYF
clone size: NA; D gene: NA; V gene: TRBV4-2; J gene: TRBJ2-3; CDR3 DNA: TGTGCCAGCAGCCAACCCCTAGGGGCAGATACGCAGTATTTT; CDR3 protein: CASSQPLGADTQYF
clone size: NA; D gene: TRBD2; V gene: TRBV7-9; J gene: TRBJ2-5; CDR3 DNA: TGTGCCAGCAGCTTAGCCGGCGGGAGGAACCAAGAGACCCAGTACTTC; CDR3 protein: CASSLAGGRNQETQYF
clone size: NA; D gene: NA; V gene: TRBV10-3; J gene: TRBJ2-2; CDR3 DNA: TGTGCCATCAGTGGGGCGGAACCCGTAACCGGGGAGCTGTTTTTT; CDR3 protein: CAISGAEPVTGELFF
clone size: NA; D gene: NA; V gene: TRBV7-3; J gene: TRBJ2-3; CDR3 DNA: TGTGCCAGCAGCCCCCGAGGTAGCGGATTCACAGATACGCAGTATTTT; CDR3 protein: CASSPRGSGFTDTQYF
clone size: NA; D gene: TRBD2; V gene: TRBV6-5; J gene: TRBJ2-2; CDR3 DNA: TGTGCCAGCAGTTCTTGGACTAGCGGGAACACCGGGGAGCTGTTTTTT; CDR3 protein: CASSSWTSGNTGELFF
clone size: NA; D gene: NA; V gene: TRBV25-1; J gene: TRBJ1-3; CDR3 DNA: TGTGCCAGCAGTGTCACAGCTGGAAACACCATATATTTT; CDR3 protein: CASSVTAGNTIYF
clone size: NA; D gene: NA; V gene: TRBV7-9; J gene: TRBJ2-1; CDR3 DNA: TGTGCCAGCAGCCCCGGGTGGTTCAATGAGCAGTTCTTC; CDR3 protein: CASSPGWFNEQFF
clone size: once; D gene: NA; V gene: TRBV30; J gene: TRBJ1-1; CDR3 DNA: TGTGCCTGGGAACGGAGAATGAACACTGAAGCTTTCTTT; CDR3 protein: CAWERRMNTEAFF
clone size: NA; D gene: NA; V gene: TRBV7-8; J gene: TRBJ2-4; CDR3 DNA: TGTGCCAGCAGCCGGGGGGCGGGAGAGGAAAACATTCAGTACTTC; CDR3 protein: CASSRGAGEENIQYF
clone size: NA; D gene: TRBD1; V gene: TRBV18; J gene: TRBJ2-3; CDR3 DNA: TGTGCCAGCACGGGACAGCTCCTAGATACGCAGTATTTT; CDR3 protein: CASTGQLLDTQYF
clone size: NA; D gene: TRBD2; V gene: TRBV7-9; J gene: TRBJ2-1; CDR3 DNA: TGTGCCAGCAGCTCCTCGGCGACTAGCAGGCAGTTCTTC; CDR3 protein: CASSSSATSRQFF
clone size: NA; D gene: NA; V gene: TRBV9; J gene: TRBJ2-5; CDR3 DNA: TGTGCCAGCAGCTCAGACCCGGCGGGGGAGACCCAGTACTTC; CDR3 protein: CASSSDPAGETQYF